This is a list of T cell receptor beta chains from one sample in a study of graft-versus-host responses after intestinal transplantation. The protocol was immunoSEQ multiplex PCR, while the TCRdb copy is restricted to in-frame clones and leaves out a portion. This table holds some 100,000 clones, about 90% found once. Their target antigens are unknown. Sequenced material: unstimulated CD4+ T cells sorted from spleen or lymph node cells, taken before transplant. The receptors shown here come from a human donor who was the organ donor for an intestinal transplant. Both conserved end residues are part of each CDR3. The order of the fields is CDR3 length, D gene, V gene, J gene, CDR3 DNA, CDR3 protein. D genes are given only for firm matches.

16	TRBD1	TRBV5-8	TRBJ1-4	TGTGCCAGCAGCTTCTCCAGGGGGCCGTCTAATGAAAAACTGTTTTTT	CASSFSRGPSNEKLFF
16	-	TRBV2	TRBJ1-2	TGTGCCAGCAGGTACCTGACAGGAGCCCCTAACTATGGCTACACCTTC	CASRYLTGAPNYGYTF
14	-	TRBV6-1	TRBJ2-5	TGTGCCAGCAGTGAAGCTGGGGGGCCGGAGACCCAGTACTTC	CASSEAGGPETQYF
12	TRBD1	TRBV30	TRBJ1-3	TGTGCCTGGAGTGCGACAGGGGGCACCATATATTTT	CAWSATGGTIYF
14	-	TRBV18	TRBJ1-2	TGTGCCAGCTCACCTTCTGATTCATTCTATGGCTACACCTTC	CASSPSDSFYGYTF
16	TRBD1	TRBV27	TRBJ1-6	TGTGCCAGCAGTTTACTCGACAGGGGGCCTTATTCACCCCTCCACTTT	CASSLLDRGPYSPLHF
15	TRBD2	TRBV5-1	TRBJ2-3	TGCGCCAGCAGCTTGCTTGCGGGGGGCGCGAATACGCAGTATTTT	CASSLLAGGANTQYF
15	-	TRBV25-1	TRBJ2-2	TGTGCCAGCAGTGAAACGGAATTGTATACCGGGGAGCTGTTTTTT	CASSETELYTGELFF
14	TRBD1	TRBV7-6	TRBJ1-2	TGTGCCAGCAGCCTCGGACAGGGCGTTTACGGCTACACCTTC	CASSLGQGVYGYTF
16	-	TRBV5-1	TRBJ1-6	TGCGCCAGCAGCTTCCTCTTAAGGGAAGGGAATTCACCCCTCCACTTT	CASSFLLREGNSPLHF
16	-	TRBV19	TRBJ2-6	TGTGCCAGTAGTGGTCGGGGTAGCTCTGGGGCCAACGTCCTGACTTTC	CASSGRGSSGANVLTF
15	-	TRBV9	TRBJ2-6	TGTGCCAGCAGCGTAGTAGGGTCTGGGGCCAACGTCCTGACTTTC	CASSVVGSGANVLTF
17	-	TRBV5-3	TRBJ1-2	TGTGCCAGAAGCTTGGAGAGTGGAGTTAGTAGTGACTATGGCTACACCTTC	CARSLESGVSSDYGYTF
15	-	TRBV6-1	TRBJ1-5	TGTGCCAGCAGTGAAGTATCCACCCGGCACCAGCCCCAGCATTTT	CASSEVSTRHQPQHF
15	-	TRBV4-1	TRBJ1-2	TGCGCCAGCAGCCAAGGGCAGGGAGCTAACTATGGCTACACCTTC	CASSQGQGANYGYTF
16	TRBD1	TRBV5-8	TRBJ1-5	TGTGCCAGCAGCTTGGGGCTGACAGGGGGGAATCAGCCCCAGCATTTT	CASSLGLTGGNQPQHF
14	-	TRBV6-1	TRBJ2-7	TGTGCCAGTGTCCGGTCCTCAGGGGACTACGAGCAGTACTTC	CASVRSSGDYEQYF